Presented here are 9 T cell receptor beta chains from one specimen sequenced in a study of blood T cell repertoires in COVID-19. Generated by immunoSEQ multiplex PCR, the TCRdb table keeps only in-frame clones and is missing some. Of approximately 130,000 clones in the sample, just under 85% were seen once. The source material was peripheral blood. The source of these receptors is a human donor in a cohort sampled during active COVID-19.

The table lists this clone with a few counts. V usage is TRBV7-2 and J usage is TRBJ1-5; 7 nucleotides agree with TRBD1. The CDR3 length is 15 residues. V dropped 4 bases and J dropped 5; count of bases not matched to a gene: 8. Germline V gives CDR1 SGHTA, CDR2 FQGNSA. This chain's CDR3 is CASSSAPGGDQPQHF. CDR3 in DNA: TGTGCCAGCAGCTCCGCCCCAGGGGGAGATCAGCCCCAGCATTTT.

This clone was counted a single time. This rearrangement joins TRBV18 to TRBJ2-5; D possibly corresponds to TRBD1 (5 bases). Germline V gene lookup returns CDR1 KGHSH and CDR2 LQKENI. The CDR3 loop spans 13 amino acids. The V and J ends lost 4 bases and 1 base respectively, with 7 bases between them. The CDR3, as DNA: TGTGCCAGCTCACGACAGACCCAAGAGACCCAGTACTTC. Its protein is CASSRQTQETQYF.

This clone occurred once. The CDR3 nucleotides read TGCGCCAGCAGCTCGGGACAGGGCCCCTACGAGCAGTACTTC. It yields the protein CASSSGQGPYEQYF. The chain uses TRBV5-1 and TRBJ2-7; 9 bases fit TRBD1. Germline V lookup: CDR1 SGHRS, CDR2 YFSETQ. Trimming removed 3 bases from V and 2 bases from J; junction bases left unmatched: 3. This CDR3 is built from 14 residues. Variable domain in full (rest from reference TRBV5-1 and TRBJ2-7): KAGVTQTPRYLIKTRGQQVTLSCSPISGHRSVSWYQQTPGQGLQFLFEYFSETQRNKGNFPGRFSGRQFSNSRSEMNVSTLELGDSALYLCASSSGQGPYEQYFGPGTRLTVT.

The chain recombines TRBV19 with TRBJ2-7, with no clear D. This CDR3 is 14 amino acids long. Germline values: CDR1 LNHDA, CDR2 SQIVND (reference sequence). Deletions cut 1 base from V and 3 bases from J, with 10 bases between. CDR3 nucleotides: TGTGCCAGTAGTATAGGGGTGGGCCGCTACGAGCAGTACTTC. Its translation is CASSIGVGRYEQYF.

This clone was observed at least ten times. This chain uses TRBV5-6 with TRBJ2-3; 7 nucleotides agree with TRBD2. With V trimmed by 4 bases and J by 6 bases, 14 bases remained unmatched. Germline V gene lookup returns CDR1 SGHDT and CDR2 YYEEEE. CDR3 length equals 16 residues. The CDR3 spells CASSRGVWRSGDTQYF. The CDR3 bases are TGTGCCAGCAGCCGGGGGGTATGGAGGTCCGGTGATACGCAGTATTTT.

V gene TRBV7-9 combines with J gene TRBJ2-7, with 7 bases fitting TRBD2. CDR1 and CDR2 (germline): SEHNR, FQNEAQ (reference sequence). J gave up 1 base and V 3 bases, and 3 bases lay outside the gene matches. This CDR3 spans 14 amino acids. CDR3 DNA sequence: TGTGCCAGCAGCTTTGGCGGGAGTTCCTACGAGCAGTACTTC. Protein sequence: CASSFGGSSYEQYF.

This clone was picked up a small number of times. The gene calls are TRBV6-5 and TRBJ1-6, with D possibly TRBD1 on 5 matching bases. The CDR3 extends over 16 amino acids. Deletions cut 4 bases from V and 8 bases from J, with 18 bases between. The germline gives CDR1 MNHEY, CDR2 SVGAGI. As DNA, the CDR3 is TGTGCCAGCAGTTTACGGAGGGACCCGATGTATTCACCCCTCCACTTT. It yields the protein CASSLRRDPMYSPLHF.

The rearrangement joins TRBV9 to TRBJ2-3; 8 bases are a match to TRBD1. Germline assignment: CDR1 SGDLS and CDR2 YYNGEE. J gave up 6 bases and V 0 bases, and 6 bases lay outside the gene matches. The CDR3 runs to 15 residues. The CDR3 sequence: CASSVEHRGADTQYF. The CDR3 bases are TGTGCCAGCAGCGTAGAACACAGGGGGGCGGATACGCAGTATTTT. The entire variable domain, with the rest obtained from reference TRBV9 and TRBJ2-3, is as follows: DSGVTQTPKHLITATGQRVTLRCSPRSGDLSVYWYQQSLDQGLQFLIQYYNGEERAKGNILERFSAQQFPDLHSELNLSSLELGDSALYFCASSVEHRGADTQYFGPGTRLTVL.

In its sample, this clone was seen once. The V call is TRBV20-1, the J call TRBJ2-2, with D possibly matching TRBD2 (6 bases). Trimming cost V 5 bases and J 3 bases, with 16 bases left between them. The germline gives CDR1 DFQATT, CDR2 SNEGSKA (reference sequence). CDR3 length equals 15 residues. The CDR3 sequence: CSAGDGGTYTGELFF. CDR3 nucleotide sequence: TGCAGTGCTGGTGACGGGGGAACCTACACCGGGGAGCTGTTTTTT.